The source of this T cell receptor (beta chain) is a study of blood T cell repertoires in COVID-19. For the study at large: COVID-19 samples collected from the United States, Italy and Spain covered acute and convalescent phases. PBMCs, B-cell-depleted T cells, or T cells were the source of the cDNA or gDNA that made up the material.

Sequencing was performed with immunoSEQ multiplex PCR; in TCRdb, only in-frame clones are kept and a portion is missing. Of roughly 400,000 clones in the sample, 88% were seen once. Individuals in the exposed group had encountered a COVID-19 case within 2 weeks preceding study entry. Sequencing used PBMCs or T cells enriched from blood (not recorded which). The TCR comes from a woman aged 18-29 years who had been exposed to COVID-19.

The CDR3, as DNA: TGTGCCAGCAGCCTAGGGACAGCATTATACACTGAAGCTTTCTTT. Its protein product is CASSLGTALYTEAFF. The chain uses TRBV5-6 and TRBJ1-1, with 7 bases fitting TRBD1. This CDR3 spans 15 amino acids. The junction had 9 bases not matched to a gene; V was cut back by 4 bases and J by 3 bases. Germline CDR1 is SGHDT and CDR2 is YYEEEE.